These 26 T cell receptor beta chains originate from one sample sequenced in a study of cytotoxic CD8 clonotypes in ibrutinib-treated CLL. Only in-frame clones appear in the TCRdb table, and some are missing; sequencing was by immunoSEQ multiplex PCR. The sample holds 85,000 or so clones, roughly 83% seen once. The starting material was PBMCs, obtained after 12 months of ibrutinib treatment. These receptors were obtained from a human donor with chronic lymphocytic leukemia.

The V and J genes are TRBV13 and TRBJ2-2; no clear D gene. CDR1 and CDR2 (germline): PRHDT, FYEKMQ (reference sequence). The CDR3 is 14 residues long. V lost 2 bases and J lost 3, with 7 bases in between. The CDR3 DNA is TGTGCCAGCAGCTTATACGGAGACACCGGGGAGCTGTTTTTT. Its translation: CASSLYGDTGELFF. The variable domain in full, with the rest retrieved from reference TRBV13 and TRBJ2-2, is AAGVIQSPRHLIKEKRETATLKCYPIPRHDTVYWYQQGPGQDPQFLISFYEKMQSDKGSIPDRFSAQQFSDYHSELNMSSLELGDSALYFCASSLYGDTGELFFGEGSRLTVL.

This clone was detected only once. The chain recombines TRBV5-1 with TRBJ2-3; TRBD2 might be the D (6 bases). V was clipped by 0 bases and J by 2 bases, with 13 bases between them. The CDR3 extends over 16 amino acids. Germline CDR1 SGHRS, CDR2 YFSETQ. CDR3 sequence reads: CASSLVAGLITDTQYF. CDR3 nucleotide sequence: TGCGCCAGCAGCTTGGTTGCGGGGCTGATCACAGATACGCAGTATTTT.

The rearrangement joins TRBV4-3 to TRBJ2-1, with TRBD1 matching 7 bases. V gave up 4 bases and J gave up 5 bases; unmatched junction bases: 5. Germline values: CDR1 LGHNA, CDR2 YSLEER. The CDR3 length is 14 residues. In nucleotides, the CDR3 is TGCGCCAGCAGCCCGGGACAGCCCAACAATGAGCAGTTCTTC. Translating gives CASSPGQPNNEQFF.

The V and J genes are TRBV21-1 and TRBJ1-4. TRBV21-1 is an annotated pseudogene. The CDR3 has 16 amino acids. CDR3 amino acids: CASSNGRTTTNEKLFF. In DNA form, the CDR3 reads TGTGCCAGCAGCAACGGTCGGACGACAACTAATGAAAAACTGTTTTTT.

This clone showed up just once. The chain links TRBV10-3 to TRBJ1-2; no definite D call. CDR1 is ENHRY and CDR2 is SYGVKD in the germline V gene. V was trimmed by 6 bases and J by 4 bases, leaving 12 bases between them. The CDR3 length is 13 residues. CDR3 region: CAISPSLGYGYTF. DNA of the CDR3: TGTGCCATCAGCCCCAGCCTTGGCTATGGCTACACCTTC.

V and J are TRBV15 and TRBJ1-1; D uncertain. Germline CDR1 is LNHNV and CDR2 is YYDKDF (reference sequence). The CDR3 is 13 amino acids. With 2 bases removed from V and 1 base from J, the gap between germline ends came to 5 bases. The CDR3: CATSRQENTEAFF. The CDR3, as DNA: TGTGCCACCAGCAGACAGGAGAACACTGAAGCTTTCTTT.

This clone was observed once. The chain couples TRBV19 to TRBJ2-3; D gene ambiguous. V lost 3 bases and J lost 7, with 8 bases in between. Germline lookup yields CDR1 LNHDA and CDR2 SQIVND (reference sequence). The CDR3 is made up of 12 amino acids. The DNA for the CDR3 is TGTGCCAGTAGTATCGTCGGCCATACGCAGTATTTT. Its protein is CASSIVGHTQYF.

This clone occurred many times. This rearrangement joins TRBV7-9 to TRBJ1-2; a possible D gene is TRBD1 (5 bases). CDR3 length: 14 amino acids. Per germline, CDR1 SEHNR and CDR2 FQNEAQ (reference sequence). The V and J ends lost 0 bases and 2 bases respectively, with 7 bases between them. The CDR3 DNA sequence: TGTGCCAGCAGCTTAGCGGGGGGGAACTATGGCTACACCTTC. Residues: CASSLAGGNYGYTF.

The genes are TRBV7-2 and TRBJ1-5, with D tentatively TRBD1 (5 bases). There are 15 residues in the CDR3. Deletions cut 1 base from V and 4 bases from J, with 11 bases between. The V gene's germline CDR1 is SGHTA and CDR2 FQGNSA. The CDR3 sequence: CASSLGGGANQPQHF. CDR3 sequence (DNA): TGTGCCAGCAGCTTAGGGGGCGGCGCGAATCAGCCCCAGCATTTT.

This chain uses TRBV5-1 with TRBJ2-3; unclear D gene. V was trimmed by 7 bases and J by 6 bases, leaving 12 bases between them. This CDR3 has 12 amino acids. Germline V CDR1 and CDR2: SGHRS, YFSETQ. Here the CDR3 reads CASPERVDTQYF. Written as DNA, the CDR3 is TGCGCCAGCCCCGAACGTGTGGATACGCAGTATTTT.

CDR3 nucleotides: TGTGCCAGCAAGGGGGACAACTATCAGCCCCAGCATTTT. It yields the protein CASKGDNYQPQHF. This chain uses TRBV2 with TRBJ1-5; TRBD1 is a possible D gene (6 bases). This CDR3 region has 13 residues. CDR1 is SNHLY, CDR2 FYNNEI, per germline. V was shortened by 7 bases and J by 5 bases, with 12 bases between the two germline ends.

The chain carries TRBV10-3 and TRBJ2-1; TRBD2 agrees at 7 bases. The germline gives CDR1 ENHRY, CDR2 SYGVKD. The CDR3 extends over 13 amino acids. V lost 6 bases and J lost 10; bases outside the gene matches: 9. CDR3 sequence reads: CAISPGLTPEQFF. The CDR3 nucleotides read TGTGCCATCAGCCCGGGACTAACCCCGGAGCAGTTCTTC.

This clone was seen a handful of times. DNA of the CDR3: TGTGCCAGCAGTTCTCAGGGAGGGCTTGAGCAGTTCTTC. Its translation is CASSSQGGLEQFF. This chain connects TRBV11-2 to TRBJ2-1; 7 nucleotides line up with TRBD2. Trimming at V came to 6 bases and at J to 9 bases, leaving 8 bases not matched to a gene. The CDR3 contains 13 residues. Looked up from germline, CDR1 is SGHAT and CDR2 is FQNNGV. Based on the CDR3 plus reference TRBV11-2 and TRBJ2-1, the full variable domain is EAGVAQSPRYKIIEKRQSVAFWCNPISGHATLYWYQQILGQGPKLLIQFQNNGVVDDSQLPKDRFSAERLKGVDSTLKIQPAKLEDSAVYLCASSSQGGLEQFFGPGTRLTVL.

V is TRBV5-3 and J is TRBJ2-1; no clear D gene. TRBV5-3 is identified as an open reading frame with a role that is uncertain. Trimming cost V 8 bases and J 9 bases, with 9 bases left between them. The CDR3 is 10 amino acids. This chain's CDR3 is CARGRSEQFF. The CDR3 DNA reads TGTGCCAGGGGCCGGAGTGAGCAGTTCTTC.

V and J are TRBV14 and TRBJ2-7, with 8 bases identical to TRBD2. CDR3 length: 13 amino acids. CDR1 and CDR2 from the germline V gene are SGHDN and FVKESK. The J segment lost 6 bases and the V segment lost 4 bases, leaving 5 bases of the junction unmatched. CDR3 residues: CASSPGTRSEQYF. As DNA, the CDR3 is TGTGCCAGCAGCCCCGGGACTAGGAGCGAGCAGTACTTC.

This chain connects TRBV4-2 to TRBJ2-6; TRBD1 matches at 7 bases. The CDR3 runs to 18 residues. V trimming: 1 base; J trimming: 0 bases; junction bases outside the gene matches: 6. From germline, CDR1 is LGHNA and CDR2 YNFKEQ. This chain's CDR3 is CASSQGRQGTSGANVLTF. CDR3 bases: TGTGCCAGCAGCCAAGGCCGACAGGGCACCTCTGGGGCCAACGTCCTGACTTTC.

The chain has TRBV28 and TRBJ1-6; 11 bases fit TRBD1. Germline V gene data show CDR1 as MDHEN and CDR2 as SYDVKM. Trimming at V came to 5 bases and at J to 9 bases, leaving 9 bases not matched to a gene. There are 16 residues in the CDR3. CDR3 sequence: CASSPGTGGESSPLHF. The CDR3 region has the DNA TGTGCCAGCAGTCCCGGGACAGGGGGTGAGAGTTCACCCCTCCACTTT.

The V gene is TRBV7-8, the J gene TRBJ1-5; TRBD1 aligns across 7 bases. Unmatched junction bases numbered 2, after V lost 5 bases and J lost 4 bases. The CDR3 length is 13 residues. Germline CDR1 is SGHVS and CDR2 is FQNEAQ. DNA of the CDR3: TGTGCCAGCAGCCGGGACAGAAATCAGCCCCAGCATTTT. Translating it yields CASSRDRNQPQHF.

The chain joins TRBV4-1 to TRBJ1-1; D possibly corresponds to TRBD1 (6 bases). V was clipped by 0 bases and J by 11 bases, with 16 bases between them. This CDR3 spans 14 amino acids. The germline CDR1 and CDR2 sequences are MGHRA and YSYEKL. Here the CDR3 reads CASSQDPPRGRAFF. CDR3 bases: TGCGCCAGCAGCCAAGACCCCCCGAGGGGGAGGGCTTTCTTT.

The chain uses TRBV11-3 and TRBJ2-1, with a tentative D call TRBD2 (8 bases). Looked up from germline, CDR1 is SGHNT and CDR2 is YENEEA. The CDR3 is made up of 17 amino acids. Trimming cost V 0 bases and J 8 bases, with 20 bases left between them. CDR3 sequence: CASSLDYGGLGGDEQFF. In DNA form, the CDR3 reads TGTGCCAGCAGCTTAGATTATGGGGGACTAGGGGGCGATGAGCAGTTCTTC.

This chain joins TRBV18 and TRBJ1-5; D is ambiguous. Trimming shortened V by 5 bases and J by 0 bases, and 14 bases separated the two germline ends. This CDR3 is 16 amino acids long. Germline V lookup: CDR1 KGHSH, CDR2 LQKENI. CDR3 protein: CASSSEGAYSNQPQHF. The CDR3 DNA follows: TGTGCCAGCTCATCCGAGGGTGCCTATAGCAATCAGCCCCAGCATTTT.

The V and J genes are TRBV18 and TRBJ1-5; a weak D match, TRBD1 (5 bases). Germline values: CDR1 KGHSH, CDR2 LQKENI. Trimming removed 0 bases from V and 1 base from J, with 7 bases in between. This CDR3 region has 15 residues. This CDR3 reads CASSPPGHSNQPQHF. The CDR3 nucleotides read TGTGCCAGCTCACCACCGGGGCACAGCAATCAGCCCCAGCATTTT.

This clone showed up just a few times. The chain employs TRBV2 and TRBJ1-5; 7 bases are shared with TRBD1. Germline V gene data show CDR1 as SNHLY and CDR2 as FYNNEI. This CDR3 is built from 14 residues. With V trimmed by 7 bases and J by 0 bases, 3 bases remained unmatched. The CDR3: CASTDRDSNQPQHF. The CDR3 nucleotides are TGTGCCAGCACTGACAGGGATAGCAATCAGCCCCAGCATTTT.

V is TRBV18 and J is TRBJ2-3; D is possibly TRBD1 (6 bases). Germline CDR1 reads KGHSH; CDR2 reads LQKENI. This CDR3 has 13 residues. Trimming took 0 bases from V and 8 from J, leaving 9 bases between them. In DNA, the CDR3 is TGTGCCAGCTCACCACCGGGGGCGTTTACGCAGTATTTT. It specifies CASSPPGAFTQYF.

This chain joins TRBV28 and TRBJ1-2; the match to TRBD1 covers 8 bases. CDR3 size: 13 residues. Germline loops: CDR1 MDHEN, CDR2 SYDVKM. Trimming at V came to 4 bases and at J to 8 bases, leaving 6 bases not matched to a gene. The CDR3 protein is CASSSAGTGGYTF. For the CDR3, the DNA is TGTGCCAGCAGTTCCGCGGGGACAGGAGGCTACACCTTC.

This clone is termed medium-sized. The junction and the germline gene differ at one end; a read error may be behind it. The chain uses TRBV5-1 and TRBJ2-7; D not certain. The germline V gene encodes CDR1 SGHRS and CDR2 YFSETQ. The CDR3 spans 11 residues. DNA for the CDR3: TGCGCCAGCAGCTCCGACACCGAGCGGTACTTC. Its translation is CASSSDTERYF.